This T cell receptor beta chain was recovered during a study of T-cell reconstitution after alpha-beta-depleted transplantation in children (dated by TCRdb to 2016 to 2018). Study-level background: Using TCR repertoire profiling, the study followed T-cell immune reconstitution in a quantitative way in children after TCRalphabeta/CD19-depleted allogeneic hematopoietic cell transplantation.

Receptors were amplified or captured by PCR. The listed sequencing device is Illumina HiSeq 2500. TCR libraries were prepared with molecular barcoding, using unique molecular identifiers to normalize TCRbeta repertoire quantification. The public reads were quality trimmed at Q25 with fastp and then assembled into clones with MiXCR by TCRdb, keeping productive beta chains. Entries are consolidated by CDR3 protein sequence, retaining the most common genes and DNA. Recorded for this sample are 530,000 or so distinct CDR3 sequences; 27% of them occurred a single time. Jointly, the top ten make up 35% to 40% of the sample. The sample's treatment or condition label, decoded: allogeneic hematopoietic cell transplantation with graft depleted of TCRalphabeta T cells and CD19 B cells. TCRalphabeta/CD19-depleted allogeneic hematopoietic cell grafts were given to the transplant recipients, all of whom were children.

On this clonotype: Its antigen remains unidentified. Per-base quality was not reported, and no clone a single base away is much larger than it.

Here is what the overall study found, with its caveats: About two months after transplant, the apparently early recovery of alphabetaT-cell counts reportedly depended on just several hundred clones that had expanded rapidly and came from non-depleted graft cells. Over the following months the frequencies of hyperexpanded clones went down, and after one year T-cell counts and TCRbeta diversity were mostly credited to newly produced T cells. In some patients, high TCRbeta diversity at day 60 was attributed to recipient T cells and intrathymic progenitors that had survived conditioning.

This clonotype was sampled from a boy under two years old with Wiskott-Aldrich syndrome, due to receive a stem cell transplant. Sample: PBMCs, taken before TCRalphabeta/CD19-depleted stem cell transplant.

The CDR3 corresponds to CSAPGRWGNEQFF. The sequence in DNA is TGCAGTGCTCCGGGGAGATGGGGGAATGAGCAGTTCTTC. Recombination linked TRBV20-1 to TRBJ2-1; the D gene could be either TRBD1 or TRBD2, each agreeing at 5 bases. From a lookup of the germline V gene (reference sequence), CDR1 and CDR2 are DFQATT and SNEGSKA. Counted from cysteine to phenylalanine, this CDR3 has 13 amino acids. The retained sequence is limited to the CDR3, 39 bases, with the frame set at the first base. Trimming at the junction amounts to 5 bases on V and 7 bases on J, and the germline ends lie 15 bases apart.